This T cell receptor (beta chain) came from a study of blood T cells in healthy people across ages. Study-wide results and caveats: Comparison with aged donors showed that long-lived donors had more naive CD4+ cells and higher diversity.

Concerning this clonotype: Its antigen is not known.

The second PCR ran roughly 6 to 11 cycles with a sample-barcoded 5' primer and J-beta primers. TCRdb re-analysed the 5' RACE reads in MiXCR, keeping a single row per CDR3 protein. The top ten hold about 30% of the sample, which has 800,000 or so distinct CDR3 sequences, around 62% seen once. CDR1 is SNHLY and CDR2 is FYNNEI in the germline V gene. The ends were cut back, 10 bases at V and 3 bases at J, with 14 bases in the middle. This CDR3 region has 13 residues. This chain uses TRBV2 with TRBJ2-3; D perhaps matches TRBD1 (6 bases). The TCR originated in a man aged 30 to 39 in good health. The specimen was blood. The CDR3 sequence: CATAEQGTDTQYF. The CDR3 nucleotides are TGTGCCACCGCTGAACAGGGTACAGATACGCAGTATTTT.